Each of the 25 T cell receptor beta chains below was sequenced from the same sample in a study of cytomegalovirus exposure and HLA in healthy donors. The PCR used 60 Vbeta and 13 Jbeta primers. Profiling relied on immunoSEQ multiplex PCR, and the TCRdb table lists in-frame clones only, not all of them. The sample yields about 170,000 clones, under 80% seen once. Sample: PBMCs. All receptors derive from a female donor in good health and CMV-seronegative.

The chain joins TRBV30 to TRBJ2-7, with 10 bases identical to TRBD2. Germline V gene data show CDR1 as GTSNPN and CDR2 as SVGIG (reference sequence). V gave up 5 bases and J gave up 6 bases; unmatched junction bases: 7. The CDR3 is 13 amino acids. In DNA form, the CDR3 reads TGTGCCTGGGGGGTAGCGGGAGGTGGCGAGCAGTACTTC. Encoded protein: CAWGVAGGGEQYF.

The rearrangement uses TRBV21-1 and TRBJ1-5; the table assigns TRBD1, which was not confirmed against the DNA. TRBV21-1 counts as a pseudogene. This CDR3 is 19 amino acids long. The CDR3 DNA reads TGTGCCAGCAGCCTAGTCCGATATACAGGGGGCGCGAGCAATCAGCCCCAGCATTTT. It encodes CASSLVRYTGGASNQPQHF.

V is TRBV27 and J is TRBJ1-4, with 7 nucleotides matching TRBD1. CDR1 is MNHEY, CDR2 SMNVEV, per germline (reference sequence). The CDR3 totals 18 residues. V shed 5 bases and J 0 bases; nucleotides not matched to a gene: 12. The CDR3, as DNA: TGTGCCAGCAGTACCTACAGGGGTGGGTCGGCAACTAATGAAAAACTGTTTTTT. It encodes CASSTYRGGSATNEKLFF. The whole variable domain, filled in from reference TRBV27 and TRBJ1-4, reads EAQVTQNPRYLITVTGKKLTVTCSQNMNHEYMSWYRQDPGLGLRQIYYSMNVEVTDKGDVPEGYKVSRKEKRNFPLILESPSPNQTSLYFCASSTYRGGSATNEKLFFGSGTQLSVL.

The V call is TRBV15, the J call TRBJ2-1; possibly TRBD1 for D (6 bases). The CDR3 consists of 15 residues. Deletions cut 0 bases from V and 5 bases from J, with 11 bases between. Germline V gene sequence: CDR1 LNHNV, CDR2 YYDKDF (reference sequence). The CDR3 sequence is CATSRDQGPNNEQFF. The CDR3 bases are TGTGCCACCAGCAGAGATCAGGGGCCCAACAATGAGCAGTTCTTC.

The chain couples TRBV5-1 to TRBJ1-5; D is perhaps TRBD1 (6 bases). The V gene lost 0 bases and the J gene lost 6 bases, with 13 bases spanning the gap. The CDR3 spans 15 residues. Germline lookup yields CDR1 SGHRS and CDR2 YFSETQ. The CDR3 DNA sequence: TGCGCCAGCAGCTTGGGAACAGGGCGAGGTCAGCCCCAGCATTTT. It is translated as CASSLGTGRGQPQHF.

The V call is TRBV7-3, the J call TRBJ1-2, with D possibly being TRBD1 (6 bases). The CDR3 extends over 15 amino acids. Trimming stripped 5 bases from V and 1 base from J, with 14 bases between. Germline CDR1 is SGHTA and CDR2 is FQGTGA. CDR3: CASSPAGDLNYGYTF. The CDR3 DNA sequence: TGTGCCAGCAGCCCTGCAGGGGACCTTAACTATGGCTACACCTTC. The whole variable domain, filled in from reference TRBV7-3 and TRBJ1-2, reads GAGVSQTPSNKVTEKGKYVELRCDPISGHTALYWYRQSLGQGPEFLIYFQGTGAADDSGLPNDRFFAVRPEGSVSTLKIQRTERGDSAVYLCASSPAGDLNYGYTFGSGTRLTVV.

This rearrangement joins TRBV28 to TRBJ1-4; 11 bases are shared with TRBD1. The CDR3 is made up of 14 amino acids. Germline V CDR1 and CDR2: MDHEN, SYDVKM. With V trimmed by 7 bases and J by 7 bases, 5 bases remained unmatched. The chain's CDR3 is CASTADRGLEKLFF. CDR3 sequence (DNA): TGTGCCAGCACCGCGGACAGGGGGCTTGAAAAACTGTTTTTT.

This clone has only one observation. The CDR3 sequence: CASRRTSGGETQYF. The DNA of the CDR3 is TGTGCCAGCAGGAGGACTAGCGGGGGGGAGACCCAGTACTTC. The chain joins TRBV2 to TRBJ2-5; 14 bases match TRBD2. V was pared by 6 bases and J by 5 bases, with 2 bases of the junction left unmatched. The CDR3 contains 14 residues. The germline V gene encodes CDR1 SNHLY and CDR2 FYNNEI.

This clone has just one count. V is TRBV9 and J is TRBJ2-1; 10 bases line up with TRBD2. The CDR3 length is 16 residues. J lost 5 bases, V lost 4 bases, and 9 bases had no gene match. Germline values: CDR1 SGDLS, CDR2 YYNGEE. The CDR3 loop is CASSITSGIVDNEQFF. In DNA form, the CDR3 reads TGTGCCAGCAGCATCACTAGCGGGATTGTCGACAATGAGCAGTTCTTC.

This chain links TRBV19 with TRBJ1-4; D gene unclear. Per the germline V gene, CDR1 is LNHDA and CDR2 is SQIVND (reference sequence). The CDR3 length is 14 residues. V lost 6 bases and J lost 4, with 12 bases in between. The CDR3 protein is CASSQVYINEKLFF. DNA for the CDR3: TGTGCCAGTAGCCAAGTATACATTAATGAAAAACTGTTTTTT.

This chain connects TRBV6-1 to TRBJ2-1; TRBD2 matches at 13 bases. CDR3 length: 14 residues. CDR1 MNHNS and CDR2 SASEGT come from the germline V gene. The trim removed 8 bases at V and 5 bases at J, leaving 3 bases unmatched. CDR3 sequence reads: CASRTSGSHNEQFF. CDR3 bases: TGTGCCAGCCGGACTAGCGGGAGCCACAATGAGCAGTTCTTC.

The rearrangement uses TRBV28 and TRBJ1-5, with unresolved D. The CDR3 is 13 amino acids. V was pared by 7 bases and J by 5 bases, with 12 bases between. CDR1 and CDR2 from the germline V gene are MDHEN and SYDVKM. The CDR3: CASILSRDQPQHF. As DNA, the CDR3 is TGTGCCAGCATATTATCGCGGGATCAGCCCCAGCATTTT. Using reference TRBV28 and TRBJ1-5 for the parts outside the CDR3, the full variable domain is DVKVTQSSRYLVKRTGEKVFLECVQDMDHENMFWYRQDPGLGLRLIYFSYDVKMKEKGDIPEGYSVSREKKERFSLILESASTNQTSMYLCASILSRDQPQHFGDGTRLSIL.

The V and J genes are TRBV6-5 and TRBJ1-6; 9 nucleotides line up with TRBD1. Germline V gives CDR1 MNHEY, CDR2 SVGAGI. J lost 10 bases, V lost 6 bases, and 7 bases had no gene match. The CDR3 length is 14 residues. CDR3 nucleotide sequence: TGTGCCAGCAGCTCCGGACAGGGGAGCTCACCCCTCCACTTT. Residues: CASSSGQGSSPLHF.

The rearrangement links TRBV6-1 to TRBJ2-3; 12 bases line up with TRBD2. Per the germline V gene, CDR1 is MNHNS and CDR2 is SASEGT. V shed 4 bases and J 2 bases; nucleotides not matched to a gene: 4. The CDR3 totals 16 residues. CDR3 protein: CASSVLAGGFTDTQYF. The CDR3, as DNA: TGTGCCAGCAGTGTCCTAGCGGGAGGGTTCACAGATACGCAGTATTTT.

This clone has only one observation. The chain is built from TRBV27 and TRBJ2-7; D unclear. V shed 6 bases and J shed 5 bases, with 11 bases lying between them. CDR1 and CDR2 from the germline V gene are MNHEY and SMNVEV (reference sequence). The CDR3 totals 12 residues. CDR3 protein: CASSTRRDEQYF. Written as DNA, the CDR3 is TGTGCCAGCAGCACTCGTCGGGACGAGCAGTACTTC.

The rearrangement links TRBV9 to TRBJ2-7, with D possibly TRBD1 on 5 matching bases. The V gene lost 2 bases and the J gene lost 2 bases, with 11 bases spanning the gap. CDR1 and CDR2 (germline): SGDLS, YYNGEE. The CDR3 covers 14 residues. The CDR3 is CASSVTDRTYEQYF. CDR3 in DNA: TGTGCCAGCAGCGTGACAGACCGCACCTACGAGCAGTACTTC.

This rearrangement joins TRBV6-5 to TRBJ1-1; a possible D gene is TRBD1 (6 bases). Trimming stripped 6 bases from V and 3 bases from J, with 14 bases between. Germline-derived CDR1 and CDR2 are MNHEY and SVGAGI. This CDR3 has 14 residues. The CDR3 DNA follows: TGTGCCAGCAGCCCTTGGACAGAGGACACTGAAGCTTTCTTT. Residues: CASSPWTEDTEAFF.

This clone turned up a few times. In DNA, the CDR3 is TGTGCCAGCAGTTTTACCGGGACTGAAGCTTTCTTT. The encoded protein is CASSFTGTEAFF. The gene calls are TRBV5-4 and TRBJ1-1; D remains ambiguous. V was clipped by 5 bases and J by 5 bases, with 10 bases between them. Germline V gene sequence: CDR1 SGHNT, CDR2 YYREEE (reference sequence). The CDR3 is made up of 12 amino acids.

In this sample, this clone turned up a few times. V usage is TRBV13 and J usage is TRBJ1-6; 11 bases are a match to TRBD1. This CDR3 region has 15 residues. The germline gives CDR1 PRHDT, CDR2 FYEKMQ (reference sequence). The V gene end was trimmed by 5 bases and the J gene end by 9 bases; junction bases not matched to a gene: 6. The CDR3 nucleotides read TGTGCCAGCAGCCCATGGACAGGGGGCGGTTCACCCCTCCACTTT. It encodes CASSPWTGGGSPLHF.

CDR3 DNA sequence: TGTGCCAGCAGTCCCGGGACAAGGGGAAGCAATCAGCCCCAGCATTTT. It translates to CASSPGTRGSNQPQHF. The chain has TRBV28 and TRBJ1-5; D perhaps matches TRBD1 (6 bases). The CDR3 totals 16 residues. Germline CDR1 is MDHEN and CDR2 is SYDVKM. Deletions cut 5 bases from V and 1 base from J, with 15 bases between. The variable domain in full, with the rest retrieved from reference TRBV28 and TRBJ1-5, is DVKVTQSSRYLVKRTGEKVFLECVQDMDHENMFWYRQDPGLGLRLIYFSYDVKMKEKGDIPEGYSVSREKKERFSLILESASTNQTSMYLCASSPGTRGSNQPQHFGDGTRLSIL.

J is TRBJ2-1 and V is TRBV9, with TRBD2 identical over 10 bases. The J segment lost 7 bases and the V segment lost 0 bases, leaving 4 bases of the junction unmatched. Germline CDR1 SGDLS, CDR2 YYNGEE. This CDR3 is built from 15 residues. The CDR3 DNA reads TGTGCCAGCAGCGTAGAGTTAGCGGGAGGTAATGAGCAGTTCTTC. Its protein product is CASSVELAGGNEQFF.

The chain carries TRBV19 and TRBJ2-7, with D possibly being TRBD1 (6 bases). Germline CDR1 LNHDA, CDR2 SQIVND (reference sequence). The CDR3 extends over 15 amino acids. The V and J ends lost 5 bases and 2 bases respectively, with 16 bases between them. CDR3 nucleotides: TGTGCCAGTAGTCCCTTGACAGGCGTCACCTACGAGCAGTACTTC. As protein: CASSPLTGVTYEQYF. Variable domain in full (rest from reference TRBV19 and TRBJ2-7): DGGITQSPKYLFRKEGQNVTLSCEQNLNHDAMYWYRQDPGQGLRLIYYSQIVNDFQKGDIAEGYSVSREKKESFPLTVTSAQKNPTAFYLCASSPLTGVTYEQYFGPGTRLTVT.

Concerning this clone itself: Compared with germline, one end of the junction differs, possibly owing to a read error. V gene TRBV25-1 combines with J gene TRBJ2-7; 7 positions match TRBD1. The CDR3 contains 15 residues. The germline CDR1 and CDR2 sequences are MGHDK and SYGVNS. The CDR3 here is CASSPKGASSSEQYF. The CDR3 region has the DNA TGTGCCAGCAGTCCGAAGGGGGCCTCTTCCTCCGAGCAGTACTTC.

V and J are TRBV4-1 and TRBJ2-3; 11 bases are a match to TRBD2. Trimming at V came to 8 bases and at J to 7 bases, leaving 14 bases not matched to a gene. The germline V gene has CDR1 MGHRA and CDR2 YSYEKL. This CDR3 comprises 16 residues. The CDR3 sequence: CASHPSSGRGINTQYF. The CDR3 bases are TGCGCCAGCCATCCCAGTAGCGGGAGGGGAATCAATACGCAGTATTTT.

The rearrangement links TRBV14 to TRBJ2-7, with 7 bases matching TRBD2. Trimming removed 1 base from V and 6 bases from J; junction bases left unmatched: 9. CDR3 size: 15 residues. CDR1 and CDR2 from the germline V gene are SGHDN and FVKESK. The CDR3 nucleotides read TGTGCCAGCAGCCAAGTGGAAACTAGCGTCAGCGAGCAGTACTTC. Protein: CASSQVETSVSEQYF. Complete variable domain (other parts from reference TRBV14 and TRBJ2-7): EAGVTQFPSHSVIEKGQTVTLRCDPISGHDNLYWYRRVMGKEIKFLLHFVKESKQDESGMPNNRFLAERTGGTYSTLKVQPAELEDSGVYFCASSQVETSVSEQYFGPGTRLTVT.